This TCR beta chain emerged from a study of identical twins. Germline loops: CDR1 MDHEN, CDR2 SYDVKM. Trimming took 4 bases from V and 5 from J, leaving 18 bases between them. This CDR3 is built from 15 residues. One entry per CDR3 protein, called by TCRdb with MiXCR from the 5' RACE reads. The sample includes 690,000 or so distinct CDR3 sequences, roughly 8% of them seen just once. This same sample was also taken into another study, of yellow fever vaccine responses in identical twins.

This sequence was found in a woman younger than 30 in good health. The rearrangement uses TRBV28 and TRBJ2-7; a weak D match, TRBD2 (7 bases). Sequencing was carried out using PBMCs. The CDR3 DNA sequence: TGTGCCAGCAGTTCTGCCGGGCAGGGGAGGGACGAGCAGTACTTC. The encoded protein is CASSSAGQGRDEQYF.